The sample holds many counts of the clone carrying this T cell receptor beta chain. The antigen remains unidentified. Amplification of TCR alpha and beta CDR3 regions from RNA used iRepertoire nested multiplex PCR. Input was roughly 100-450 ng of tissue mRNA or PBMC total RNA. TCRdb re-analysed the multiplex PCR reads in MiXCR, keeping a single row per CDR3 protein. Counted here are under 200,000 distinct CDR3 sequences, more than 35% occurring once; the ten biggest clones make up roughly 5.5%. Between the trimmed V and J ends, which lost 9 bases and 4 bases, there was a span of 16 bases. The CDR3 is 13 residues long. The germline V gene encodes CDR1 MNHNS and CDR2 SASEGT. This record comes from a study of glioma-infiltrating T cells. Study conclusions and caveats: Gliomas, especially low-grade, showed above-expected tissue-blood divergence; non-neoplastic patients showed below. Tissue and blood shared very few CDR3 sequences.

This clonotype was sampled from a human donor with low-grade glioma or glioblastoma, undergoing nonglioma brain surgery, or in good health (not recorded which). Sequenced input: glioma tissue, nonneoplastic brain tissue, or PBMCs (not recorded which). The rearrangement uses TRBV6-1 and TRBJ2-7, with D uncertain. The CDR3 DNA sequence: TGTGCCAGTAAGGGATTCGGTTGGTACGAGCAGTACTTC. Its protein is CASKGFGWYEQYF.